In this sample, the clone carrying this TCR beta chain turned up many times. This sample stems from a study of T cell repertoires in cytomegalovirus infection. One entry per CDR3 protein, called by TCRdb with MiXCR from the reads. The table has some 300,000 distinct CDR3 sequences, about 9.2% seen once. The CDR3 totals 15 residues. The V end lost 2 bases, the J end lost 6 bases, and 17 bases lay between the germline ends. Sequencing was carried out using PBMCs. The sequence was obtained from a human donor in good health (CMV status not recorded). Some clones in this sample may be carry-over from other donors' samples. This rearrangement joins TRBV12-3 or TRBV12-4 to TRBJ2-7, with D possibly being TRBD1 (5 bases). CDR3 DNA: TGTGCCAGCAGTTTATACGGAGACAGTCAGTCCGAGCAGTACTTC. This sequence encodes CASSLYGDSQSEQYF.